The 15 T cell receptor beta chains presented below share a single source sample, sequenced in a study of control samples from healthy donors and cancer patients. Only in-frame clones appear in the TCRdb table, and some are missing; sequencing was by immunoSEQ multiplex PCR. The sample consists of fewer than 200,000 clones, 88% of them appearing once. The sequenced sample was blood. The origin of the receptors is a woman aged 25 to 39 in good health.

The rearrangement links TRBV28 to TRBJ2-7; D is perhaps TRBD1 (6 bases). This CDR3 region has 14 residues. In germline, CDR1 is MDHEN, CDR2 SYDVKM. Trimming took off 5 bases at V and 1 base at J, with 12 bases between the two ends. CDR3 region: CASSRQALSYEQYF. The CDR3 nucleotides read TGTGCCAGCAGTCGACAGGCTCTTTCCTACGAGCAGTACTTC.

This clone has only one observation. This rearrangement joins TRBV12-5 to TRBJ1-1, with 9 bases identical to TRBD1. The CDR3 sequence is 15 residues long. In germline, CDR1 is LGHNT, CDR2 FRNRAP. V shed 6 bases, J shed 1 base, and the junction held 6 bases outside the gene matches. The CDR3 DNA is TGTGCTAGTGGCTCTGGACAGGGGAGGAACACTGAAGCTTTCTTT. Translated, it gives CASGSGQGRNTEAFF.

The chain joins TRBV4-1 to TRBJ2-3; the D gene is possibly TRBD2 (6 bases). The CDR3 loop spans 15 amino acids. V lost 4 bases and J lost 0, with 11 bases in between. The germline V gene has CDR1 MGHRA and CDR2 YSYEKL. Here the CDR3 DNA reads TGCGCCAGCAGCCTTACCGCGGGGAGCACAGATACGCAGTATTTT. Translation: CASSLTAGSTDTQYF.

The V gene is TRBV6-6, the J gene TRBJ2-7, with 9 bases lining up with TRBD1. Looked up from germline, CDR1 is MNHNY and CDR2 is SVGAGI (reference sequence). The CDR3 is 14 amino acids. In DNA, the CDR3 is TGTGTCAGCAGCCCGGGACAGGGTGACTACGAGCAGTACGTC. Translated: CVSSPGQGDYEQYV.

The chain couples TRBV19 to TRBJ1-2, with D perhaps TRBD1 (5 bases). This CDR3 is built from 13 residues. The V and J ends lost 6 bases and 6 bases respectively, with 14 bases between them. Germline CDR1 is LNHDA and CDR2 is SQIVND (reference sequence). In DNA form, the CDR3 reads TGTGCCAGTAGCCTGGGGCGCGTTAATGGCTACACCTTC. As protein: CASSLGRVNGYTF.

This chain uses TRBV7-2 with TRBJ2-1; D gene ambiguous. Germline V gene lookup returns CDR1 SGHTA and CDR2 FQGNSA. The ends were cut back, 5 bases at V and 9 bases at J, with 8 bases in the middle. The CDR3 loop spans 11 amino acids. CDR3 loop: CASSHQAEQFF. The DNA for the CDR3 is TGTGCCAGCAGCCACCAAGCTGAGCAGTTCTTC.

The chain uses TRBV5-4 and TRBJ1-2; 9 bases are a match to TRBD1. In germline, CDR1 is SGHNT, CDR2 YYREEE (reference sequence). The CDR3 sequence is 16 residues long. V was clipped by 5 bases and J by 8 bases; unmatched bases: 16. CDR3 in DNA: TGTGCCAGCAGTTTAAGGACAGGGGACGACCTGTGGGGCTACACCTTC. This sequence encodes CASSLRTGDDLWGYTF.

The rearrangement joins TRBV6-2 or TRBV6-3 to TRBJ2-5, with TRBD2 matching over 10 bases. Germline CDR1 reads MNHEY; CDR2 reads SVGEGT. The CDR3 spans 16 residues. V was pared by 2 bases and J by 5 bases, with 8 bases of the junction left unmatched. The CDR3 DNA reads TGTGCCAGCAGTTACGGCAGCGGGAGGGCCGGGGAGACCCAGTACTTC. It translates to CASSYGSGRAGETQYF.

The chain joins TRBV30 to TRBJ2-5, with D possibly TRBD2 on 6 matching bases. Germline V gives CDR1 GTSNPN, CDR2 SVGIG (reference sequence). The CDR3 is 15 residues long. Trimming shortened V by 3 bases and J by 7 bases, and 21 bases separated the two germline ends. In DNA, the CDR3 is TGTGCCTGGAGCGGGGGACCGGGACTTGAGGGGACCCAGTACTTC. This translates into CAWSGGPGLEGTQYF.

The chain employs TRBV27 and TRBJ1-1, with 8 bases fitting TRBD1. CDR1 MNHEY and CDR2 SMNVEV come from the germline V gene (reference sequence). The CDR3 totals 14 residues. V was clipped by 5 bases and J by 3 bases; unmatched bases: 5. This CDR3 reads CASSPRTGHTEAFF. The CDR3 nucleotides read TGTGCCAGCAGTCCAAGGACAGGGCACACTGAAGCTTTCTTT.

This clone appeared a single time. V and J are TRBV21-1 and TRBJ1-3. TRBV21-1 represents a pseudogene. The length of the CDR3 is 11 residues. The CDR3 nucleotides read TGTGCCAGCAGCATTCTGGACACCATATATTTT. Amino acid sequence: CASSILDTIYF.

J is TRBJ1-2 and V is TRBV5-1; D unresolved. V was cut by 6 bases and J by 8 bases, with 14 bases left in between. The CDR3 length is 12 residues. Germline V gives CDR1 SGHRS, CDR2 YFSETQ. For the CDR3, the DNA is TGCGCCAGCACCGAGGGAAGTGAAGGCTACACCTTC. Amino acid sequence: CASTEGSEGYTF.

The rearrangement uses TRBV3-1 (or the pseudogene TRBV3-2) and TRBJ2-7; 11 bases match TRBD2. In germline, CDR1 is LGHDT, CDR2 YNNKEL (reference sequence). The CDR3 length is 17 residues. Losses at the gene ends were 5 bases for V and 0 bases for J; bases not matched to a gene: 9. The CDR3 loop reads CASSRGTSGPSSYEQYF. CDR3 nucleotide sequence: TGTGCCAGCAGCAGGGGGACTAGCGGCCCGAGCTCCTACGAGCAGTACTTC.

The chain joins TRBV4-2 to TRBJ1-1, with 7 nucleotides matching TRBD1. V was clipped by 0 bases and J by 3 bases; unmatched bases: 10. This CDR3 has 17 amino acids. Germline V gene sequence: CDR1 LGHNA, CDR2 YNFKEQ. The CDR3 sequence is CASSQDGQGGADTEAFF. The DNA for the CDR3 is TGTGCCAGCAGCCAAGATGGGCAGGGGGGGGCGGACACTGAAGCTTTCTTT.

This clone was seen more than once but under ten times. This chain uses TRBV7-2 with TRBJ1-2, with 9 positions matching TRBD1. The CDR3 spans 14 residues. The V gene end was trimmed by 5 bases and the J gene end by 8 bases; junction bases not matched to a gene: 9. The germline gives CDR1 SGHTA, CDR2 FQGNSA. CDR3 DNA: TGTGCCAGCAGCGGCGGGACAGGGATGCGCGGCTACACCTTC. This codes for CASSGGTGMRGYTF.